The 25 T cell receptor beta chains in this list originate from one sample, sequenced in a study of blood T cells in healthy people across ages. The second PCR ran about 7 to 12 cycles with a sample-barcoded 5' primer and J-beta primers. One entry per CDR3 protein results from TCRdb running MiXCR on the 5' RACE reads. The sample shows around 1,700,000 distinct CDR3 sequences, 28% of them seen only once. The sample consisted of blood. All receptors come from a woman aged 25-40 years in good health.

This chain links TRBV28 with TRBJ1-5; D perhaps matches TRBD1 (6 bases). CDR1 MDHEN and CDR2 SYDVKM come from the germline V gene. With 5 bases removed from V and 4 bases from J, the gap between germline ends came to 15 bases. CDR3 length equals 15 residues. In DNA, the CDR3 is TGTGCCAGCAGTGCCTCCAGAGGGGGGAATCAGCCCCAGCATTTT. Encoded protein: CASSASRGGNQPQHF.

This clonotype was seen a handful of times. This rearrangement joins TRBV6-2 or TRBV6-3 to TRBJ2-1, with D possibly being TRBD1 (6 bases). The V gene lost 0 bases and the J gene lost 5 bases, with 14 bases spanning the gap. CDR3 length: 16 amino acids. The germline gives CDR1 MNHEY, CDR2 SVGEGT. CDR3 in amino acids: CASSYSAEDSNNEQFF. In DNA, the CDR3 is TGTGCCAGCAGTTACTCTGCTGAGGACAGTAACAATGAGCAGTTCTTC.

This clonotype was seen at least ten times. The rearrangement links TRBV28 to TRBJ2-5, with 14 nucleotides matching TRBD2. V trimming: 6 bases; J trimming: 6 bases; junction bases outside the gene matches: 9. The CDR3 has 16 amino acids. Looked up from germline, CDR1 is MDHEN and CDR2 is SYDVKM. This CDR3 reads CASSAIRLAGGKTQYF. CDR3 DNA: TGTGCCAGCAGCGCGATAAGACTAGCGGGGGGGAAGACCCAGTACTTC.

In this sample, this clonotype turned up a few times. The chain uses TRBV12-3 or TRBV12-4 and TRBJ1-2, with D possibly being TRBD1 (6 bases). This CDR3 is 14 amino acids long. V was clipped by 3 bases and J by 8 bases, with 16 bases between them. This chain's CDR3 is CASSLNGLGGGYTF. The CDR3 DNA follows: TGTGCCAGCAGTTTGAACGGCCTAGGGGGAGGCTACACCTTC.

The V gene is TRBV6-5, the J gene TRBJ1-1; D is ambiguous. The CDR3 is made up of 14 amino acids. Per germline, CDR1 MNHEY and CDR2 SVGAGI. Trimming shortened V by 2 bases and J by 1 base, and 8 bases separated the two germline ends. CDR3 DNA sequence: TGTGCCAGCAGTTACGCGGACGCGAACACTGAAGCTTTCTTT. Its protein is CASSYADANTEAFF.

Only a few counts were recorded for this clonotype. This sequence joins TRBV9 and TRBJ2-6; D is unresolved. This CDR3 has 16 residues. Per germline, CDR1 SGDLS and CDR2 YYNGEE. V was trimmed by 6 bases and J by 4 bases, leaving 17 bases between them. CDR3 bases: TGTGCCAGCACCCCAGACTGGGAAGGAGGGGCCAACGTCCTGACTTTC. This codes for CASTPDWEGGANVLTF.

This rearrangement joins TRBV11-2 to TRBJ2-7; D assignment may be TRBD1 or TRBD2 (5 bases each). From germline, CDR1 is SGHAT and CDR2 FQNNGV. The V and J ends lost 3 bases and 4 bases respectively, with 13 bases between them. This CDR3 is built from 14 residues. The CDR3 spells CASSFGTRMYEQYF. Written as DNA, the CDR3 is TGTGCCAGCAGCTTTGGGACCAGAATGTACGAGCAGTACTTC.

The chain carries TRBV10-2 and TRBJ2-3; the D gene is possibly TRBD2 (6 bases). The germline V gene has CDR1 WSHSY and CDR2 SAAADI. V dropped 8 bases and J dropped 2 bases, with 11 bases sitting between them. The CDR3 consists of 13 residues. The CDR3 region is CASWAGLTDTQYF. The CDR3 DNA reads TGCGCCAGCTGGGCGGGACTCACAGATACGCAGTATTTT.

Remarks on this clonotype: Compared with germline, one end of the junction differs, possibly owing to a read error. The V and J genes are TRBV4-2 and TRBJ2-1; possibly TRBD1 or TRBD2 for D (5 bases each). CDR1 and CDR2 (germline): LGHNA, YNFKEQ. The length of the CDR3 is 14 residues. CDR3 loop: CVSGEGAGENGQFF. In DNA form, the CDR3 reads TGTGTCAGCGGAGAAGGGGCGGGTGAGAATGGGCAGTTCTTC.

DNA for the CDR3: TGCAGTGCTGCCGACTCCCTCGGGGGTGGACAGCCCCAGCATTTT. Its translation is CSAADSLGGGQPQHF. The chain combines TRBV20-1 with TRBJ1-5; perhaps TRBD1 as D (5 bases). The CDR3 covers 15 residues. The ends were cut back, 5 bases at V and 7 bases at J, with 21 bases in the middle. The germline gives CDR1 DFQATT, CDR2 SNEGSKA (reference sequence).

The V and J genes are TRBV2 and TRBJ2-6; 9 bases are shared with TRBD1. Trimming removed 6 bases from V and 2 bases from J; junction bases left unmatched: 8. The CDR3 consists of 17 residues. Germline V gene data show CDR1 as SNHLY and CDR2 as FYNNEI. CDR3 protein: CASRRGTGKTGANVLTF. The CDR3 DNA reads TGTGCCAGCAGACGAGGGACAGGGAAAACTGGGGCCAACGTCCTGACTTTC.

J is TRBJ2-1 and V is TRBV24-1, with D perhaps TRBD1 or TRBD2 (7 bases each). V was shortened by 3 bases and J by 9 bases, with 20 bases between the two germline ends. This CDR3 region has 16 residues. Germline V gives CDR1 KGHDR, CDR2 SFDVKD. In DNA, the CDR3 is TGTGCCACCAGTGATCCCAGGGGGGGGCCCATGGGTGAGCAGTTCTTC. It encodes CATSDPRGGPMGEQFF.

This rearrangement joins TRBV6-5 to TRBJ2-1; the D gene is possibly TRBD1 (6 bases). The CDR3 runs to 13 residues. V was shortened by 4 bases and J by 9 bases, with 13 bases between the two germline ends. The germline CDR1 and CDR2 sequences are MNHEY and SVGAGI. In DNA form, the CDR3 reads TGTGCCAGCAGTTTCGACAGGAGTGGTGAGCAGTTCTTC. It specifies CASSFDRSGEQFF.

Regarding this clonotype: The final CDR3 position lacks the conserved phenylalanine or tryptophan, pointing to a likely read error. The chain couples TRBV7-2 to TRBJ2-5; TRBD1 is a possible D gene (5 bases). CDR1 and CDR2 (germline): SGHTA, FQGNSA. The CDR3 totals 14 residues. V gave up 0 bases and J gave up 1 base, with 6 bases separating them. The CDR3 DNA reads as TGTGCCAGCAGCTTAGCGGGGCTCCAAGAGACCCAGTACGTC. This sequence encodes CASSLAGLQETQYV.

In the case of this clonotype: A junction boundary mismatches the germline segment, possibly from a read error. V is TRBV7-8 and J is TRBJ2-7; 8 bases fit TRBD2. CDR3 length equals 14 residues. Germline V gene lookup returns CDR1 SGHVS and CDR2 FQNEAQ. The CDR3 region is CASSEIAGPYEQYF. The CDR3 nucleotides read TGTGCTAGCAGCGAAATAGCGGGGCCCTACGAGCAGTACTTC.

This clonotype was picked up many times. This chain connects TRBV10-3 to TRBJ1-2; D unclear. Germline V gives CDR1 ENHRY, CDR2 SYGVKD. This CDR3 comprises 12 residues. V lost 4 bases and J lost 6, with 9 bases in between. Here the CDR3 reads CAISATEDGYTF. The CDR3 DNA reads as TGTGCCATCAGTGCTACGGAAGATGGCTACACCTTC.

The chain uses TRBV2 and TRBJ2-1; 9 positions match TRBD2. This CDR3 comprises 14 residues. Germline assignment: CDR1 SNHLY and CDR2 FYNNEI. Trimming removed 2 bases from V and 7 bases from J; junction bases left unmatched: 3. CDR3 DNA: TGTGCCAGCAGTGAACTAGCGGGGCAGAATGAGCAGTTCTTC. As protein: CASSELAGQNEQFF.

The sample holds a few counts of this clonotype. This chain joins TRBV7-9 and TRBJ2-2; D possibly corresponds to TRBD2 (5 bases). CDR1 is SEHNR, CDR2 FQNEAQ, per germline (reference sequence). Deletions cut 11 bases from V and 0 bases from J, with 13 bases between. The CDR3 is 14 amino acids. The CDR3 sequence: CAGPGNSNTGELFF. The CDR3 nucleotides are TGTGCCGGCCCCGGGAATTCGAACACCGGGGAGCTGTTTTTT.

The V call is TRBV5-1, the J call TRBJ1-2, with D uncertain. Germline V CDR1 and CDR2: SGHRS, YFSETQ. The CDR3 has 14 residues. The V end lost 0 bases, the J end lost 6 bases, and 12 bases lay between the germline ends. This CDR3 is CASSLAGVRDGYTF. CDR3 nucleotides: TGCGCCAGCAGCTTGGCCGGGGTGCGGGATGGCTACACCTTC.

Concerning this clonotype itself: Since a much larger clone is just one base distant, this may be a read error. The rearrangement links TRBV12-3 or TRBV12-4 to TRBJ2-5, with D uncertain. The CDR3 sequence is 13 residues long. The CDR3 loop reads CAGSLLQSETQYF. For the CDR3, the DNA is TGTGCCGGCAGTTTATTACAGAGCGAGACCCAGTACTTC.

The chain joins TRBV25-1 to TRBJ2-7; 9 bases are a match to TRBD2. The CDR3 totals 14 residues. Germline loops: CDR1 MGHDK, CDR2 SYGVNS. Germline trimming cut 3 bases from V and 3 bases from J; bases unmatched to any gene: 3. The CDR3 nucleotides are TGTGCCAGCAGTGACCCGACTAGCGGCTACGAGCAGTACTTC. It is translated as CASSDPTSGYEQYF.

This clonotype has ten or more counts. The chain is built from TRBV5-1 and TRBJ2-5; no firm D call. Germline V gene data show CDR1 as SGHRS and CDR2 as YFSETQ. V was cut by 0 bases and J by 5 bases, with 11 bases left in between. This CDR3 has 14 residues. DNA for the CDR3: TGCGCCAGCAGCTTGGAGAGCCTTCGGGAGACCCAGTACTTC. It yields the protein CASSLESLRETQYF.

Ten or more counts support this clonotype. The chain has TRBV4-3 and TRBJ1-2; D is perhaps TRBD1 (5 bases). CDR1 and CDR2 from the germline V gene are LGHNA and YSLEER. The CDR3 length is 16 residues. The V end was cut by 4 bases, the J end by 3 bases, with 18 bases between. The CDR3 loop reads CASSRAGDPLDYGYTF. For the CDR3, the DNA is TGCGCCAGCAGCCGCGCGGGGGACCCCCTCGACTATGGCTACACCTTC.

The chain joins TRBV5-1 to TRBJ1-2; D is ambiguous. The CDR3 contains 14 residues. Germline loops: CDR1 SGHRS, CDR2 YFSETQ. V lost 3 bases and J 7 bases, leaving 16 bases between the germline ends. The CDR3 protein is CASSCGITSCGYTF. The CDR3 region has the DNA TGCGCCAGCAGCTGTGGGATAACCAGCTGTGGCTACACCTTC. Complete variable domain (other parts from reference TRBV5-1 and TRBJ1-2): KAGVTQTPRYLIKTRGQQVTLSCSPISGHRSVSWYQQTPGQGLQFLFEYFSETQRNKGNFPGRFSGRQFSNSRSEMNVSTLELGDSALYLCASSCGITSCGYTFGSGTRLTVV.

The chain links TRBV2 to TRBJ2-5; D ambiguous. The DNA matches TRBJ2-1 better at its end, which makes the J call doubtful. The CDR3 runs to 15 residues. Germline CDR1 and CDR2: SNHLY and FYNNEI. This chain's CDR3 is CASSVGLGSQETQFF. The CDR3, as DNA: TGTGCCAGCAGTGTTGGGTTGGGCTCACAAGAGACCCAGTTCTTC.